Presented here are 16 T cell receptor beta chains from one specimen sequenced in a study of blood T cell repertoires in COVID-19 (dated by TCRdb to 2019 to 2021). Library creation used the immunoSEQ multiplex PCR assay. TCRdb retrieved this table from immuneACCESS and kept in-frame rearrangements only. Not all clones are present; in checked studies, unresolved V genes account for under half, and no reason is known for the remainder. The sample contains 140,000 to 150,000 clones, 84% of them found a single time. The ten largest clonotypes hold almost 6% of the sample. The sample consisted of PBMCs or T cells enriched from blood (not recorded which). The source of these receptors is a woman aged 45-65 years who had been exposed to COVID-19.

This chain uses TRBV6-4 with TRBJ2-7; D is possibly TRBD2 (6 bases). The CDR3 sequence is 15 residues long. Germline V gene data show CDR1 as MRHNA and CDR2 as SNTAGT. Trimming took 0 bases from V and 2 from J, leaving 11 bases between them. The CDR3, as DNA: TGTGCCAGCAGTGACTCGGCCCGCGGGGCCTACGAGCAGTACTTC. Amino acid sequence: CASSDSARGAYEQYF.

The chain has TRBV5-6 and TRBJ2-7; D is possibly TRBD2 (6 bases). This CDR3 is 11 amino acids long. Germline loops: CDR1 SGHDT, CDR2 YYEEEE. V lost 1 base to trimming and J lost 7 bases, with 6 bases between them. The CDR3 nucleotides are TGTGCCAGCAGCTTGCGGGGGGAGCAGTACTTC. Encoded protein: CASSLRGEQYF.

This clone has more than one count but fewer than ten. The rearrangement links TRBV21-1 to TRBJ1-5. TRBV21-1 is annotated as a pseudogene. The CDR3 runs 16 residues. CDR3: CASSKVRVRTYQPQHF. CDR3 in DNA: TGTGCCAGCAGCAAAGTGCGGGTCCGGACCTATCAGCCCCAGCATTTT.

The chain uses TRBV6-5 and TRBJ1-3; no clear D. CDR1 MNHEY and CDR2 SVGAGI come from the germline V gene. V was pared by 6 bases and J by 0 bases, with 12 bases between. The CDR3 runs 15 residues. The CDR3 loop is CASRDDTDSGNTIYF. Here the CDR3 DNA reads TGTGCCAGCAGGGATGACACCGACTCTGGAAACACCATATATTTT.

This chain links TRBV5-1 with TRBJ1-2; D is undetermined. Germline V gene sequence: CDR1 SGHRS, CDR2 YFSETQ. The V gene lost 4 bases and the J gene lost 4 bases, with 11 bases spanning the gap. The CDR3 consists of 13 residues. The CDR3 bases are TGCGCCAGCAGCAATGACATCTCCTATGGCTACACCTTC. Its translation is CASSNDISYGYTF.

This clone was detected only a few times. The CDR3 DNA follows: TGTGCCAGCAGCCAAAGGGGCGGCTACACCTTC. This codes for CASSQRGGYTF. The genes are TRBV3-1 (or the pseudogene TRBV3-2) and TRBJ1-2; possibly TRBD1 for D (5 bases). Trimming pared 2 bases from V and 8 bases from J, leaving 6 bases between. The CDR3 consists of 11 residues. Looked up from germline, CDR1 is LGHDT and CDR2 is YNNKEL (reference sequence).

This clone was observed a few times. V gene TRBV19 combines with J gene TRBJ1-4; TRBD1 is a possible D gene (5 bases). Germline V gives CDR1 LNHDA, CDR2 SQIVND (reference sequence). V was clipped by 4 bases and J by 8 bases, with 14 bases between them. The CDR3 runs 14 residues. This chain's CDR3 is CASSNGLRGEKLFF. CDR3 DNA sequence: TGTGCCAGTAGTAATGGGTTGCGGGGGGAAAAACTGTTTTTT.

The chain couples TRBV19 to TRBJ1-2; TRBD1 agrees at 8 bases. CDR3 size: 16 residues. From germline, CDR1 is LNHDA and CDR2 SQIVND (reference sequence). J was trimmed by 4 bases and V by 6 bases; bases with no gene match: 13. The CDR3 DNA is TGTGCCAGTAGACTTTCTCAGGGGGCGCAAGGCTATGGCTACACCTTC. This encodes CASRLSQGAQGYGYTF.

This chain joins TRBV11-2 and TRBJ1-5, with 9 bases aligning to TRBD1. Germline values: CDR1 SGHAT, CDR2 FQNNGV. The J segment lost 7 bases and the V segment lost 2 bases, leaving 3 bases of the junction unmatched. This CDR3 region has 14 residues. The CDR3 is CASSLTGGRQPQHF. The DNA for the CDR3 is TGTGCCAGCAGCTTAACAGGGGGCCGGCAGCCCCAGCATTTT.

This chain connects TRBV9 to TRBJ2-5, with D possibly TRBD1 on 5 matching bases. V lost 4 bases and J 0 bases, leaving 7 bases between the germline ends. Germline-derived CDR1 and CDR2 are SGDLS and YYNGEE. The CDR3 spans 13 residues. The CDR3 DNA follows: TGTGCCAGCAGCCCCAGGGACCAAGAGACCCAGTACTTC. This translates into CASSPRDQETQYF.

The chain joins TRBV6-5 to TRBJ1-2; D gene ambiguous. CDR1 MNHEY and CDR2 SVGAGI come from the germline V gene. V was clipped by 2 bases and J by 6 bases, with 19 bases between them. The CDR3 is 16 residues long. CDR3 sequence reads: CASSYAPRPQRDGYTF. The DNA of the CDR3 is TGTGCCAGCAGTTACGCCCCGCGGCCCCAGCGAGATGGCTACACCTTC.

This chain joins TRBV7-2 and TRBJ2-7, with 8 nucleotides matching TRBD2. Trimming cost V 4 bases and J 6 bases; bases outside gene matches: 8. Germline CDR1 and CDR2: SGHTA and FQGNSA. The CDR3 runs to 14 residues. CDR3 bases: TGTGCCAGCAGCTCGCCGGGACTAGGTGTCGAGCAGTACTTC. It codes for CASSSPGLGVEQYF.

J is TRBJ1-2 and V is TRBV2; tentatively, D is TRBD1 (5 bases). The CDR3 is 13 amino acids. The ends were cut back, 6 bases at V and 6 bases at J, with 14 bases in the middle. Germline CDR1 and CDR2: SNHLY and FYNNEI. CDR3 DNA sequence: TGTGCCAGCAGCCTGCGGGGGTGGGATGGCTACACCTTC. It codes for CASSLRGWDGYTF.

The V and J genes are TRBV5-1 and TRBJ2-1, with 9 bases aligning to TRBD1. Germline assignment: CDR1 SGHRS and CDR2 YFSETQ. Trimming took 5 bases from V and 7 from J; bases not matched to a gene: 7. CDR3 length equals 14 residues. CDR3 nucleotides: TGCGCCAGCAGGGACGACAGGGGGATTAATGAGCAGTTCTTC. Its protein product is CASRDDRGINEQFF.

J is TRBJ2-7 and V is TRBV27; D is perhaps TRBD2 (6 bases). V was clipped by 2 bases and J by 2 bases, with 16 bases between them. Germline V gene lookup returns CDR1 MNHEY and CDR2 SMNVEV (reference sequence). The CDR3 length is 16 residues. The CDR3 region is CASSLRAPGVAYEQYF. The CDR3, as DNA: TGTGCCAGCAGTTTAAGAGCCCCGGGGGTAGCCTACGAGCAGTACTTC.

The J gene is TRBJ2-7, the V gene TRBV6-2 or TRBV6-3; no clear D gene. Trimming took 2 bases from V and 4 from J, leaving 15 bases between them. This CDR3 has 15 amino acids. Germline V gives CDR1 MNHEY, CDR2 SVGEGT. In nucleotides, the CDR3 is TGTGCCAGCAGTTACGCACTGCAAGAACCTTACGAGCAGTACTTC. It translates to CASSYALQEPYEQYF.